This T cell receptor beta chain derives from a study of cytomegalovirus exposure and HLA in healthy donors. Findings and limits, study-wide: Prior analysis indicated that the majority of TCR beta V segments exhibited productivity approximately 90% or approximately 30% of the time.

Use of 60 Vbeta and 13 Jbeta primers characterized the PCR. Data came from immunoSEQ multiplex PCR; TCRdb stores just in-frame clones and leaves some out. The top ten hold about 1.5% of the sample, which has 150,000 to 200,000 clones, 78% seen once. The CDR3 runs 12 residues. Deletions cut 3 bases from V and 5 bases from J, with 7 bases between. Germline V gene lookup returns CDR1 SNHLY and CDR2 FYNNEI. Comment on this clone: Its antigen is not known.

Donors sampled were nominally healthy, though unrecorded immune exposures were likely. The rearrangement joins TRBV2 to TRBJ2-5; D gene unclear. Material: PBMCs. The TCR sequence derives from a male donor in good health and CMV-seronegative. In DNA, the CDR3 is TGTGCCAGCAGTGAGGTAGAGGAGACCCAGTACTTC. Protein: CASSEVEETQYF.